Each of the 18 T cell receptor beta chains below was sequenced from the same sample in a study of CD4+ T cells in melanoma. Using immunoSEQ multiplex PCR, the repertoire was profiled, and TCRdb retains in-frame clones only, with some absent. Here the sample spans about 11,000 clones, roughly two thirds being singletons. The sequencing input was cells from a culture (not recorded whether cultured in vitro). The origin of the receptors is a human donor with melanoma.

V is TRBV6-1 and J is TRBJ1-2, with unresolved D. This CDR3 comprises 13 residues. The germline gives CDR1 MNHNS, CDR2 SASEGT. Trimming shortened V by 4 bases and J by 4 bases, and 10 bases separated the two germline ends. The CDR3 DNA sequence: TGTGCCAGCAGTGCCGACCACCTCTATGGCTACACCTTC. Its protein product is CASSADHLYGYTF.

This clone was counted once. J is TRBJ1-2 and V is TRBV6-5; D call uncertain. The V gene lost 2 bases and the J gene lost 6 bases, with 10 bases spanning the gap. This CDR3 spans 13 amino acids. Germline CDR1 reads MNHEY; CDR2 reads SVGAGI. The CDR3 loop is CASSYEGLDGYTF. As DNA, the CDR3 is TGTGCCAGCAGTTACGAGGGTTTGGATGGCTACACCTTC.

The chain is built from TRBV5-6 and TRBJ2-7; tentative D call: TRBD2 (6 bases). The CDR3 has 14 residues. With 5 bases removed from V and 4 bases from J, the gap between germline ends came to 16 bases. Germline V CDR1 and CDR2: SGHDT, YYEEEE. This chain's CDR3 is CASSWGLGEYEQYF. The DNA for the CDR3 is TGTGCCAGCAGTTGGGGACTTGGGGAGTACGAGCAGTACTTC.

The chain employs TRBV9 and TRBJ2-1; tentative D call: TRBD2 (7 bases). Germline V lookup: CDR1 SGDLS, CDR2 YYNGEE. The CDR3 is 14 residues long. The V end lost 3 bases, the J end lost 9 bases, and 16 bases lay between the germline ends. CDR3 region: CASSAVGGGTEQFF. The CDR3 nucleotides are TGTGCCAGCAGCGCGGTGGGGGGGGGCACTGAGCAGTTCTTC.

V and J are TRBV6-1 and TRBJ2-3; D is perhaps TRBD1 (6 bases). This CDR3 contains 13 residues. Germline V gives CDR1 MNHNS, CDR2 SASEGT. V was clipped by 7 bases and J by 3 bases, with 11 bases between them. The CDR3 protein is CASNYQGTDTQYF. For the CDR3, the DNA is TGTGCCAGCAACTATCAGGGGACAGATACGCAGTATTTT.

As to this clone: The identical CDR3 is also encoded by other nucleotide sequences in the sample. The CDR3 DNA sequence: TGTGCCAGCAGCTTGACTGGGACGGACTATGGCTACACCTTC. Translation: CASSLTGTDYGYTF. The rearrangement links TRBV5-8 to TRBJ1-2; tentative D call: TRBD1 (5 bases). The CDR3 length is 14 residues. Germline V gene sequence: CDR1 SGHTS, CDR2 YDEGEE. V shed 1 base and J shed 3 bases, with 10 bases lying between them.

The chain couples TRBV6-6 to TRBJ2-3; tentatively, D is TRBD1 or TRBD2 (6 bases each). V was trimmed by 2 bases and J by 3 bases, leaving 9 bases between them. The germline V gene has CDR1 MNHNY and CDR2 SVGAGI (reference sequence). This CDR3 has 14 amino acids. The CDR3 DNA reads as TGTGCCAGCAGTTACGGGGGGCCAACAGATACGCAGTATTTT. It is translated as CASSYGGPTDTQYF.

The genes are TRBV11-3 and TRBJ1-3; unclear D gene. The CDR3 runs to 14 residues. CDR1 SGHNT and CDR2 YENEEA come from the germline V gene. The V end lost 4 bases, the J end lost 0 bases, and 7 bases lay between the germline ends. The CDR3 region is CASSSITSGNTIYF. CDR3 nucleotide sequence: TGTGCCAGCAGCTCTATTACCTCTGGAAACACCATATATTTT.

V usage is TRBV2 and J usage is TRBJ1-3; D call uncertain. In germline, CDR1 is SNHLY, CDR2 FYNNEI. This CDR3 comprises 16 residues. The V and J ends lost 4 bases and 0 bases respectively, with 13 bases between them. The chain's CDR3 is CASSGSGISSGNTIYF. The CDR3 DNA reads TGTGCCAGCAGTGGCTCCGGGATAAGCTCTGGAAACACCATATATTTT.

The chain is built from TRBV11-2 and TRBJ2-3, with 11 bases aligning to TRBD1. Germline V lookup: CDR1 SGHAT, CDR2 FQNNGV. There are 15 residues in the CDR3. Trimming at V came to 3 bases and at J to 3 bases, leaving 2 bases not matched to a gene. CDR3 sequence reads: CASSFGQGATDTQYF. The DNA for the CDR3 is TGTGCCAGCAGCTTTGGACAGGGGGCTACAGATACGCAGTATTTT.

This chain joins TRBV11-2 and TRBJ2-5; D is unclear. The ends were cut back, 0 bases at V and 3 bases at J, with 8 bases in the middle. CDR3 length equals 14 residues. CDR1 is SGHAT, CDR2 FQNNGV, per germline. CDR3 DNA: TGTGCCAGCAGCTTAGACCGGGTAAAAGAGACCCAGTACTTC. This encodes CASSLDRVKETQYF.

This clone was detected only a few times. The chain employs TRBV6-1 and TRBJ2-7; the D gene is possibly TRBD1 (7 bases). The CDR3 runs to 11 residues. Per germline, CDR1 MNHNS and CDR2 SASEGT. In DNA, the CDR3 is TGTGTGGGGGGACAGAATTACGAGCAGTACTTC. It encodes CVGGQNYEQYF.

This rearrangement joins TRBV5-1 to TRBJ1-1; D perhaps matches TRBD1 (5 bases). The CDR3 length is 15 residues. Trimming removed 2 bases from V and 1 base from J, with 12 bases in between. CDR1 is SGHRS, CDR2 YFSETQ, per germline. The CDR3 spells CASSLLGPKNTEAFF. CDR3 DNA sequence: TGCGCCAGCAGCTTATTGGGGCCGAAGAACACTGAAGCTTTCTTT.

This chain uses TRBV4-1 with TRBJ2-4, with a possible D match to TRBD2 (7 bases). The CDR3 has 19 residues. V was trimmed by 0 bases and J by 8 bases, leaving 26 bases between them. Looked up from germline, CDR1 is MGHRA and CDR2 is YSYEKL. The CDR3 protein is CASSQEFRRGGPGGHIQYF. Here the CDR3 DNA reads TGCGCCAGCAGCCAAGAATTTCGGAGGGGGGGGCCCGGAGGGCACATTCAGTACTTC.

The chain uses TRBV7-9 and TRBJ1-3; the match to TRBD1 covers 8 bases. The CDR3 length is 14 residues. Trimming at V came to 6 bases and at J to 8 bases, leaving 9 bases not matched to a gene. The V gene's germline CDR1 is SEHNR and CDR2 FQNEAQ (reference sequence). The CDR3 reads CASSFGQGWDTIYF. DNA for the CDR3: TGTGCCAGCAGTTTCGGACAGGGATGGGACACCATATATTTT.

This chain uses TRBV5-1 with TRBJ1-5; no definite D call. The CDR3 consists of 16 residues. Trimming pared 6 bases from V and 0 bases from J, leaving 16 bases between. Germline loops: CDR1 SGHRS, CDR2 YFSETQ. The CDR3 loop is CASMTVSDYSNQPQHF. CDR3 nucleotide sequence: TGCGCCAGCATGACCGTGTCAGATTATAGCAATCAGCCCCAGCATTTT.

The V call is TRBV5-1, the J call TRBJ2-7, with a tentative D call TRBD2 (5 bases). The CDR3 has 16 residues. Looked up from germline, CDR1 is SGHRS and CDR2 is YFSETQ. V lost 1 base and J lost 2, with 16 bases in between. The CDR3 DNA follows: TGCGCCAGCAGCTTGCGTCCCCTCAGCGGAGCCTACGAGCAGTACTTC. It translates to CASSLRPLSGAYEQYF.

This clone appeared a few times. This chain links TRBV5-6 with TRBJ2-7, with D possibly matching TRBD2 (5 bases). Deletions cut 5 bases from V and 0 bases from J, with 12 bases between. The CDR3 totals 14 residues. Germline V gene lookup returns CDR1 SGHDT and CDR2 YYEEEE. CDR3 in amino acids: CASSGGLNSYEQYF. Written as DNA, the CDR3 is TGTGCCAGCAGTGGCGGGTTGAACTCCTACGAGCAGTACTTC.